Each of the 4 T cell receptor beta chains below was sequenced from the same sample in a study of cytomegalovirus exposure and HLA in healthy donors (dated by TCRdb to 2016 to 2017). The library was made by the immunoSEQ multiplex PCR assay. In TCRdb, the immuneACCESS table is reduced to in-frame sequences with V and J assigned. These tables do not hold every clone; where another copy was compared, an unresolved V gene accounts for under half, and the others remain unexplained. The sample contains over 150,000 clones, approximately 86% of them found a single time. The biggest ten clones account for 20% to 25% of the sample. Material: PBMCs. Every receptor here comes from a young man in good health and CMV-seropositive.

J is TRBJ1-4 and V is TRBV4-3; D is ambiguous. V gave up 0 bases and J gave up 9 bases, with 17 bases separating them. CDR1 LGHNA and CDR2 YSLEER come from the germline V gene. The CDR3 is 16 residues long. CDR3 sequence: CASSQDAGGSDKKLFF. The DNA of the CDR3 is TGCGCCAGCAGCCAAGATGCTGGAGGAAGTGATAAAAAACTGTTTTTT.

The genes are TRBV7-9 and TRBJ2-1; 8 positions match TRBD2. The CDR3 runs to 16 residues. The trim removed 3 bases at V and 7 bases at J, leaving 11 bases unmatched. From germline, CDR1 is SEHNR and CDR2 FQNEAQ (reference sequence). The CDR3 is CASSFLSGGPRNEQFF. The CDR3 DNA reads TGTGCCAGCAGCTTCTTAAGCGGGGGTCCTAGGAATGAGCAGTTCTTC.

The sample holds a few counts of this clone. The chain links TRBV7-9 to TRBJ2-7, with TRBD2 matching 9 bases. Germline CDR1 reads SEHNR; CDR2 reads FQNEAQ (reference sequence). This CDR3 spans 16 amino acids. V was pared by 0 bases and J by 6 bases, with 9 bases of the junction left unmatched. This CDR3 reads CASSLAQGSGRPEQYF. CDR3 coding DNA: TGTGCCAGCAGCTTAGCGCAGGGGAGCGGGAGGCCCGAGCAGTACTTC.

The V call is TRBV9, the J call TRBJ2-7, with a possible D match to TRBD1 (6 bases). The germline V gene encodes CDR1 SGDLS and CDR2 YYNGEE. V dropped 5 bases and J dropped 2 bases, with 14 bases sitting between them. The CDR3 runs to 14 residues. CDR3 sequence reads: CASSYEDSPYEQYF. The CDR3 coding sequence is TGTGCCAGCAGTTACGAGGACAGTCCCTACGAGCAGTACTTC.